This TCR beta chain originates from a study of CD8 T cells in ankylosing spondylitis. CDR1 is MNHEY, CDR2 SVGEGT, per germline. V was cut by 6 bases and J by 0 bases, with 14 bases left in between. The CDR3 runs to 16 residues. From the 5' RACE reads, TCRdb called clonotypes with MiXCR, one entry per CDR3 protein. The sample gives around 300,000 distinct CDR3 sequences, around 15% of which show up once; roughly 1.1% is in the top ten. The receptor comes from a male donor with ankylosing spondylitis or in good health (not recorded which). The material sequenced was blood, either unsorted or a sorted T cell fraction (not recorded which). This chain joins TRBV6-2 or TRBV6-3 and TRBJ2-2; a possible D gene is TRBD2 (6 bases). The CDR3 coding sequence is TGTGCCAGCAGCCAACTAGCTCCTCCGAACACCGGGGAGCTGTTTTTT. It is translated as CASSQLAPPNTGELFF.